The 27 T cell receptor beta chains given below trace back to one sample, sequenced in a study of patients and donors after allogeneic stem cell transplantation. TCRdb itself ran the RT-PCR reads through MiXCR, one entry per CDR3 protein. The table lists some 960,000 distinct CDR3 sequences, roughly 18% of them singletons. The sequencing input was blood, either unsorted or a sorted T cell fraction (not recorded which). The origin of the receptors is a human donor who was either an allogeneic HSCT recipient or a stem cell or donor lymphocyte infusion donor (not recorded which). It is not recorded whose cells these are; they may come from a transplant donor.

This clonotype was picked up a small number of times. The chain employs TRBV4-1 and TRBJ2-7, with 8 positions matching TRBD2. The germline CDR1 and CDR2 sequences are MGHRA and YSYEKL. V lost 3 bases, J lost 7 bases, and 11 bases stayed unmatched. This CDR3 has 15 residues. CDR3 bases: TGCGCCAGCAGCCAGGCCGGGACTAGGGAGAGAGAGCAGTACTTC. The encoded protein is CASSQAGTREREQYF.

The chain combines TRBV5-1 with TRBJ1-1, with D hard to call. CDR1 and CDR2 (germline): SGHRS, YFSETQ. The CDR3 covers 15 residues. V was pared by 0 bases and J by 0 bases, with 9 bases between. The CDR3 spells CASSLAPNMNTEAFF. The CDR3 bases are TGCGCCAGCAGCTTGGCCCCAAACATGAACACTGAAGCTTTCTTT.

V is TRBV3-1 and J is TRBJ2-1, with 8 bases matching TRBD2. The CDR3 covers 16 residues. Germline CDR1 is LGHDT and CDR2 is YNNKEL (reference sequence). V lost 0 bases and J lost 8; bases outside the gene matches: 9. The DNA of the CDR3 is TGTGCCAGCAGCCAAGATAGACCGGGAGGGAACGATGAGCAGTTCTTC. Translating it yields CASSQDRPGGNDEQFF.

This clonotype was seen only a few times. The chain joins TRBV6-1 to TRBJ2-7; D is possibly TRBD2 (5 bases). From germline, CDR1 is MNHNS and CDR2 SASEGT. The CDR3 contains 13 residues. Trimming removed 6 bases at V and 1 base at J, with 10 bases between. CDR3: CASSKRESYEQYF. DNA for the CDR3: TGTGCCAGCAGCAAGAGGGAGTCCTACGAGCAGTACTTC.

The gene calls are TRBV20-1 and TRBJ2-1; 9 positions match TRBD2. The CDR3 consists of 14 residues. Trimming took 2 bases from V and 8 from J; bases not matched to a gene: 7. In germline, CDR1 is DFQATT, CDR2 SNEGSKA (reference sequence). CDR3 nucleotides: TGCAGTGCTAGAATTGCGGGGGGGCTTGATGAGCAGTTCTTC. This sequence encodes CSARIAGGLDEQFF.

This clonotype appeared a few times. The rearrangement uses TRBV12-5 and TRBJ1-1; D unclear. CDR1 is LGHNT and CDR2 is FRNRAP in the germline V gene. There are 11 residues in the CDR3. V was trimmed by 3 bases and J by 8 bases, leaving 7 bases between them. CDR3: CASGFSREAFF. Here the CDR3 DNA reads TGTGCTAGTGGTTTTAGTCGGGAAGCTTTCTTT.

This clonotype was recorded many times. The J gene is TRBJ2-2, the V gene TRBV10-3; 9 positions match TRBD1. CDR3 length equals 15 residues. The trim removed 0 bases at V and 4 bases at J, leaving 0 bases unmatched. Germline CDR1 reads ENHRY; CDR2 reads SYGVKD. In nucleotides, the CDR3 is TGTGCCATCAGTGAGTCGGACAGGGGCACCGGGGAGCTGTTTTTT. Amino acid sequence: CAISESDRGTGELFF.

This clonotype was observed a few times. The genes are TRBV20-1 and TRBJ2-7, with 7 bases aligning to TRBD1. This CDR3 region has 12 residues. Trimming removed 3 bases from V and 7 bases from J; junction bases left unmatched: 6. CDR1 is DFQATT, CDR2 SNEGSKA, per germline (reference sequence). In DNA, the CDR3 is TGCAGTGCTAGTAGGGGGCTGGAAGAGCAGTACTTC. It translates to CSASRGLEEQYF.

CDR3 sequence: CASSQSPRGGYTF. As DNA, the CDR3 is TGTGCCAGCAGCCAATCCCCTCGGGGTGGCTACACCTTC. The V and J genes are TRBV4-2 and TRBJ1-2; D gene unclear. Trimming stripped 2 bases from V and 7 bases from J, with 11 bases between. The CDR3 covers 13 residues. The germline CDR1 and CDR2 sequences are LGHNA and YNFKEQ.

This clonotype was observed a handful of times. CDR3 region: CASSSGPSYTF. Here the CDR3 DNA reads TGCGCCAGCAGCTCTGGCCCGAGCTACACCTTC. V is TRBV5-1 and J is TRBJ1-2; D remains unclear. The V and J ends lost 3 bases and 9 bases respectively, with 9 bases between them. The germline gives CDR1 SGHRS, CDR2 YFSETQ. This CDR3 is 11 amino acids long.

This chain connects TRBV27 to TRBJ1-1; D is possibly TRBD1 (5 bases). Germline V lookup: CDR1 MNHEY, CDR2 SMNVEV (reference sequence). This CDR3 region has 14 residues. Between the trimmed V and J ends, which lost 0 bases and 4 bases, there was a span of 9 bases. The CDR3 reads CASSLSVGGTEAFF. DNA for the CDR3: TGTGCCAGCAGTTTATCGGTCGGGGGCACTGAAGCTTTCTTT.

The chain links TRBV6-1 to TRBJ2-5; perhaps TRBD2 as D (5 bases). CDR1 MNHNS and CDR2 SASEGT come from the germline V gene. The V end lost 6 bases, the J end lost 1 base, and 21 bases lay between the germline ends. The CDR3 consists of 17 residues. The CDR3 bases are TGTGCCAGCAGCCAAACCCCTGCTAGCAGCCCCCAAGAGACCCAGTACTTC. As protein: CASSQTPASSPQETQYF.

This clonotype was observed many times. The chain links TRBV4-2 to TRBJ2-7, with 7 bases aligning to TRBD1. The germline gives CDR1 LGHNA, CDR2 YNFKEQ. V dropped 3 bases and J dropped 5; count of bases not matched to a gene: 4. The CDR3 length is 13 residues. CDR3 protein: CASSQLTGDEQYF. The CDR3 DNA sequence: TGTGCCAGCAGCCAGCTAACAGGGGACGAGCAGTACTTC.

This clonotype appeared many times. The CDR3 DNA reads as TGTGCCAGCAGTCCCGACAGGGACTATGGCTACACCTTC. Its translation: CASSPDRDYGYTF. V is TRBV7-9 and J is TRBJ1-2; 7 bases fit TRBD1. Germline CDR1 SEHNR, CDR2 FQNEAQ (reference sequence). The V gene end was trimmed by 6 bases and the J gene end by 3 bases; junction bases not matched to a gene: 4. This CDR3 region has 13 residues. The variable domain in full, with the rest retrieved from reference TRBV7-9 and TRBJ1-2, is DTGVSQNPRHKITKRGQNVTFRCDPISEHNRLYWYRQTLGQGPEFLTYFQNEAQLEKSRLLSDRFSAERPKGSFSTLEIQRTEQGDSAMYLCASSPDRDYGYTFGSGTRLTVV.

The V and J genes are TRBV20-1 and TRBJ2-5; 7 bases are shared with TRBD2. The CDR3 loop spans 15 amino acids. Germline V gene lookup returns CDR1 DFQATT and CDR2 SNEGSKA (reference sequence). The junction had 14 bases not matched to a gene; V was cut back by 5 bases and J by 5 bases. In DNA form, the CDR3 reads TGCAGTGCTCCTACTAGCGTCACCACTCGGGAGACCCAGTACTTC. Translation: CSAPTSVTTRETQYF.

In its sample, this clonotype was seen many times. The chain employs TRBV24-1 and TRBJ1-4, with a tentative D call TRBD1 (6 bases). CDR3 length equals 14 residues. Germline CDR1 KGHDR, CDR2 SFDVKD. The V gene lost 9 bases and the J gene lost 3 bases, with 13 bases spanning the gap. The CDR3 nucleotides are TGTGCCACCTCCTTAGGGGGGGCTAATGAAAAACTGTTTTTT. Translating gives CATSLGGANEKLFF.

V is TRBV18 and J is TRBJ1-1; 12 bases are a match to TRBD1. The CDR3 is made up of 16 amino acids. Germline CDR1 is KGHSH and CDR2 is LQKENI. V lost 5 bases to trimming and J lost 4 bases; unmatched junction nucleotides: 8. CDR3 protein: CASSFGTGGSGTEAFF. The CDR3 nucleotides are TGTGCCAGCTCATTCGGGACAGGGGGCAGCGGCACTGAAGCTTTCTTT.

In this sample, this clonotype turned up a few times. The V gene is TRBV12-3 or TRBV12-4, the J gene TRBJ2-5; D may match TRBD1 or TRBD2 (5 bases each). Trimming removed 6 bases at V and 9 bases at J, with 20 bases between. The CDR3 sequence is 14 residues long. Written as DNA, the CDR3 is TGTGCCAGCAGGTCACGGGACGGTTTTGGGGCCCAGTACTTC. Translating it yields CASRSRDGFGAQYF.

This clonotype came up a few times. The genes are TRBV29-1 and TRBJ1-1, with D maybe TRBD1 (6 bases). The CDR3 consists of 13 residues. Trimming took 2 bases from V and 4 from J, leaving 11 bases between them. The germline V gene encodes CDR1 SQVTM and CDR2 ANQGSEA. As DNA, the CDR3 is TGCAGCGTTGAATTTAGGGGGGGCACTGAAGCTTTCTTT. Translating gives CSVEFRGGTEAFF.

This clonotype occurred many times. The chain employs TRBV12-3 or TRBV12-4 and TRBJ1-6; the D is unclear. V was shortened by 5 bases and J by 6 bases, with 17 bases between the two germline ends. The CDR3 is 16 amino acids. In nucleotides, the CDR3 is TGTGCCAGCAGTCCCTCAACCGGGGAAATTAATTCACCCCTCCACTTT. Residues: CASSPSTGEINSPLHF.

The rearrangement links TRBV29-1 to TRBJ2-7; D remains unclear. The CDR3 loop spans 12 amino acids. Germline values: CDR1 SQVTM, CDR2 ANQGSEA. Trimming shortened V by 4 bases and J by 4 bases, and 11 bases separated the two germline ends. The DNA of the CDR3 is TGCAGCGTTGTCGGCCAGCCGTACGAGCAGTACTTC. Translating it yields CSVVGQPYEQYF.

The table lists this clonotype with a few counts. The chain employs TRBV24-1 and TRBJ2-1; D call uncertain. In germline, CDR1 is KGHDR, CDR2 SFDVKD. This CDR3 has 16 residues. V was pared by 0 bases and J by 0 bases, with 8 bases between. CDR3 DNA: TGTGCCACCAGTGATTTGGCGATGAGCTCCTACAATGAGCAGTTCTTC. Its translation is CATSDLAMSSYNEQFF.

V gene TRBV5-1 combines with J gene TRBJ2-1; 10 positions agree with TRBD2. V lost 4 bases to trimming and J lost 4 bases; unmatched junction nucleotides: 5. CDR1 and CDR2 from the germline V gene are SGHRS and YFSETQ. This CDR3 contains 15 residues. DNA of the CDR3: TGCGCCAGCAGCAAAAAACTAGCGGGGTACAATGAGCAGTTCTTC. Encoded protein: CASSKKLAGYNEQFF.

The rearrangement joins TRBV28 to TRBJ2-6, with 8 bases that match TRBD1. The CDR3 has 15 residues. Per the germline V gene, CDR1 is MDHEN and CDR2 is SYDVKM. J was trimmed by 4 bases and V by 6 bases; bases with no gene match: 5. DNA of the CDR3: TGTGCCAGCAGGCCAGGGGGCATAGGGGCCAACGTCCTGACTTTC. Translation: CASRPGGIGANVLTF.

V usage is TRBV3-1 and J usage is TRBJ1-1, with D possibly being TRBD1 (6 bases). The V end was cut by 3 bases, the J end by 10 bases, with 12 bases between. Germline V lookup: CDR1 LGHDT, CDR2 YNNKEL (reference sequence). The CDR3 loop spans 12 amino acids. CDR3 DNA sequence: TGTGCCAGCAGCCAGAAAGGGGGGGGAGCTTTCTTT. Protein product: CASSQKGGGAFF. Full variable domain (rest looked up from reference TRBV3-1 and TRBJ1-1): DTAVSQTPKYLVTQMGNDKSIKCEQNLGHDTMYWYKQDSKKFLKIMFSYNNKELIINETVPNRFSPKSPDKAHLNLHINSLELGDSAVYFCASSQKGGGAFFGQGTRLTVV.

This clonotype occurred a few times. V gene TRBV29-1 combines with J gene TRBJ2-1; 8 bases fit TRBD1. The CDR3 sequence is 13 residues long. With 7 bases clipped from V and 4 bases from J, the junction kept 6 bases outside the gene matches. Germline CDR1 and CDR2: SQVTM and ANQGSEA. The CDR3 nucleotides are TGCAGCGCCTCCGGGACAGGATACAATGAGCAGTTCTTC. Translating gives CSASGTGYNEQFF.

This clonotype was recorded a few times. J is TRBJ1-5 and V is TRBV20-1, with a possible D match to TRBD1 (6 bases). Trimming removed 3 bases at V and 2 bases at J, with 17 bases between. This CDR3 comprises 16 residues. CDR1 is DFQATT and CDR2 is SNEGSKA in the germline V gene (reference sequence). Here the CDR3 DNA reads TGCAGTGCTAGCCCCTGGGGGCCCCCACGCAATCAGCCCCAGCATTTT. Translating gives CSASPWGPPRNQPQHF.